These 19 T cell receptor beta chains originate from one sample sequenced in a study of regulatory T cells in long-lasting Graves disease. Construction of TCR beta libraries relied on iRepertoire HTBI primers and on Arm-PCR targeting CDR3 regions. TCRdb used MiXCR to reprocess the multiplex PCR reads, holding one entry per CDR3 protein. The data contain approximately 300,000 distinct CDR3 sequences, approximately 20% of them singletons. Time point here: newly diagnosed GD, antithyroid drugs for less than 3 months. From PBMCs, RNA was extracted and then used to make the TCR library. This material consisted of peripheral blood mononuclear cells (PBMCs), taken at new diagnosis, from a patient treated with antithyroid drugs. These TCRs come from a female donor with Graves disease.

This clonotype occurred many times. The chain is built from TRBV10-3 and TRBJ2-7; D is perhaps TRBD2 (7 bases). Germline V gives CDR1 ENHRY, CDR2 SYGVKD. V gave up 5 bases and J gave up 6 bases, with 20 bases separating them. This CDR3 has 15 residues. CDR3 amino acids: CAISSKGGGSPEQYF. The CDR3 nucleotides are TGTGCCATCAGTTCGAAGGGGGGCGGGAGCCCCGAGCAGTACTTC.

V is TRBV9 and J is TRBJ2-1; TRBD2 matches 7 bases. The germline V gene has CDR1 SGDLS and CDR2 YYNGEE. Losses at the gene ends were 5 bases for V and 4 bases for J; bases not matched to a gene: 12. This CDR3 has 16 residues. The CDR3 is CASSASGTEAYNEQFF. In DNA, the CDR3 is TGTGCCAGCAGTGCGAGCGGGACGGAAGCTTACAATGAGCAGTTCTTC. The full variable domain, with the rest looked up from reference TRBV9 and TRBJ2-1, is DSGVTQTPKHLITATGQRVTLRCSPRSGDLSVYWYQQSLDQGLQFLIQYYNGEERAKGNILERFSAQQFPDLHSELNLSSLELGDSALYFCASSASGTEAYNEQFFGPGTRLTVL.

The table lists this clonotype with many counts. CDR3 residues: CASSIDRSYEQYF. CDR3 coding DNA: TGTGCCAGTAGTATCGACAGATCCTACGAGCAGTACTTC. V and J are TRBV19 and TRBJ2-7, with a tentative D call TRBD1 (5 bases). The CDR3 totals 13 residues. CDR1 is LNHDA and CDR2 is SQIVND in the germline V gene (reference sequence). V gave up 3 bases and J gave up 1 base, with 7 bases separating them. Drawing the rest from reference TRBV19 and TRBJ2-7, the complete variable domain is DGGITQSPKYLFRKEGQNVTLSCEQNLNHDAMYWYRQDPGQGLRLIYYSQIVNDFQKGDIAEGYSVSREKKESFPLTVTSAQKNPTAFYLCASSIDRSYEQYFGPGTRLTVT.

The CDR3 spells CASSLRQPETDTQYF. The CDR3 bases are TGTGCCAGCAGTTTGCGACAGCCGGAGACAGATACGCAGTATTTT. V is TRBV12-3 or TRBV12-4 and J is TRBJ2-3, with a weak D call TRBD1 (5 bases). V dropped 3 bases and J dropped 3 bases, with 13 bases sitting between them. The CDR3 sequence is 15 residues long.

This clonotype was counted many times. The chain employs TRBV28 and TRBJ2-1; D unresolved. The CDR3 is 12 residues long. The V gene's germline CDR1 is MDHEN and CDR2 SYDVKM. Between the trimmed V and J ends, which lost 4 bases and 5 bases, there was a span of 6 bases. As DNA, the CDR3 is TGTGCCAGCAGTTCGACCCACAATGAGCAGTTCTTC. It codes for CASSSTHNEQFF.

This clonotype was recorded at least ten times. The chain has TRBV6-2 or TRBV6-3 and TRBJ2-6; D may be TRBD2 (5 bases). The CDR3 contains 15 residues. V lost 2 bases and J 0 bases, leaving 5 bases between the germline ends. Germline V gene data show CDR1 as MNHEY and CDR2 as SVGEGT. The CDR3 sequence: CASSYRGSGANVLTF. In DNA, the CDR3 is TGTGCCAGCAGTTACCGGGGCTCTGGGGCCAACGTCCTGACTTTC.

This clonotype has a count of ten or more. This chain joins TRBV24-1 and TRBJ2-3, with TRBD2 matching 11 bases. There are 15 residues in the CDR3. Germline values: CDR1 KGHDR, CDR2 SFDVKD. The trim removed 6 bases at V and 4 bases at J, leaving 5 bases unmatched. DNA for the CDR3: TGTGCCACCAGTTTAACTAGCGGGAGTTCAGATACGCAGTATTTT. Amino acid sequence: CATSLTSGSSDTQYF.

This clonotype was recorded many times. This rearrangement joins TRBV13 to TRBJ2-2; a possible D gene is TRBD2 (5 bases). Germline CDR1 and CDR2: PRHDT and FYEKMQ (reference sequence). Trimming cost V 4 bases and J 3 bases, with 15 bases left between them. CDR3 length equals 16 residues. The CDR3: CASSSGLSVDTGELFF. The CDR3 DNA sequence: TGTGCCAGCAGCTCAGGACTTTCGGTCGACACCGGGGAGCTGTTTTTT.

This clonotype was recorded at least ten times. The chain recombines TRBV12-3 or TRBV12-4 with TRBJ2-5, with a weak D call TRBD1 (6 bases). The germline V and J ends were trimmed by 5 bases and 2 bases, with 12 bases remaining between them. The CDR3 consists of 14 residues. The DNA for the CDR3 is TGTGCCAGCAGTGCGCGACAGGCTCAAGAGACCCAGTACTTC. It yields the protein CASSARQAQETQYF.

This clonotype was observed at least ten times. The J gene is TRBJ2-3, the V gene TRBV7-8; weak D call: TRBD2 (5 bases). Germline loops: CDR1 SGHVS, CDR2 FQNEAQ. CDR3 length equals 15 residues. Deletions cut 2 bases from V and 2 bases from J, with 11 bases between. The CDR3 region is CASSLLSDYTDTQYF. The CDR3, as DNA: TGTGCCAGCAGCTTATTATCAGACTACACAGATACGCAGTATTTT.

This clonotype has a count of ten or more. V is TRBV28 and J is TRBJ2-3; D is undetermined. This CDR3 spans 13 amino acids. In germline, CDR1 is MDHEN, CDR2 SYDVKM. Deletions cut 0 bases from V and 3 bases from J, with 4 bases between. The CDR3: CASSLWPTDTQYF. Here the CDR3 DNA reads TGTGCCAGCAGTTTATGGCCTACAGATACGCAGTATTTT.

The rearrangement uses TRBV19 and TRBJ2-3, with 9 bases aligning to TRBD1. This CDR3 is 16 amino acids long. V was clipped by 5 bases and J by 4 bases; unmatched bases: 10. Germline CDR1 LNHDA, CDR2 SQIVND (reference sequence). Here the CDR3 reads CASSRTSQGAADTQYF. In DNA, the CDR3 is TGTGCCAGTAGTCGGACCTCACAGGGGGCCGCAGATACGCAGTATTTT. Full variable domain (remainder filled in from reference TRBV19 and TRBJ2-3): DGGITQSPKYLFRKEGQNVTLSCEQNLNHDAMYWYRQDPGQGLRLIYYSQIVNDFQKGDIAEGYSVSREKKESFPLTVTSAQKNPTAFYLCASSRTSQGAADTQYFGPGTRLTVL.

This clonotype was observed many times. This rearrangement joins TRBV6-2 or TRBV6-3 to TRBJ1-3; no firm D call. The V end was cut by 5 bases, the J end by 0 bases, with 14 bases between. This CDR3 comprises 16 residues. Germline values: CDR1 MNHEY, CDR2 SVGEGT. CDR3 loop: CASSEAPGDSGNTIYF. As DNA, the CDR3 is TGTGCCAGCAGTGAAGCACCCGGAGACTCTGGAAACACCATATATTTT.

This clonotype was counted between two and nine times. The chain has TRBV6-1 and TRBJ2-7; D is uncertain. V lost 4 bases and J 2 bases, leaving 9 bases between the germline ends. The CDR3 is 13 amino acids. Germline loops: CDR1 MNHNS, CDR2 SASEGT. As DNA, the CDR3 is TGTGCCAGCAGTGCGGCAGAAACCTACGAGCAGTACTTC. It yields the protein CASSAAETYEQYF.

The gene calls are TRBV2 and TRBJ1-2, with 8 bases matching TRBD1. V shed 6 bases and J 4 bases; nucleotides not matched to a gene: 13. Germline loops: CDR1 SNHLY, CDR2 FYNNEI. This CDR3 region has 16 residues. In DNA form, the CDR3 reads TGTGCCAGCAGCCAAGGCCCAGGGGGCGACCTCTATGGCTACACCTTC. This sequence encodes CASSQGPGGDLYGYTF.

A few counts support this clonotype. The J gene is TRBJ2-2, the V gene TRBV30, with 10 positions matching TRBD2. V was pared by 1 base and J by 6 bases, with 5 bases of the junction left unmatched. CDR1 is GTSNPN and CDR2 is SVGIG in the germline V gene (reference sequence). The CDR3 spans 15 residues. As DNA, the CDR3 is TGTGCCTGGAGTGACAGCGGGAGGGCCCCCGGGGAGCTGTTTTTT. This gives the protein CAWSDSGRAPGELFF.

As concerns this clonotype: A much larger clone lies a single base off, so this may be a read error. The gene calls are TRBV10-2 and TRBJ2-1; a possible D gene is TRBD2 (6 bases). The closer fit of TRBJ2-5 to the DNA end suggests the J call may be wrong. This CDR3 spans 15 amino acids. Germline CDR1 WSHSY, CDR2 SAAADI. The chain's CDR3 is CASSESGRRGEIQYF. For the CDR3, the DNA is TGCGCCAGCAGCGAATCAGGGAGGAGGGGAGAGATCCAGTACTTC.

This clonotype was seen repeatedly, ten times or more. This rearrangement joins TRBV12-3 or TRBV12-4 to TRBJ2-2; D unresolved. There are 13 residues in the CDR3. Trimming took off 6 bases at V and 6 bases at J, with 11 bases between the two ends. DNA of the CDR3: TGTGCCAGCAGCCCAAAGTGGGCCGGGGAGCTGTTTTTT. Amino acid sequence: CASSPKWAGELFF.

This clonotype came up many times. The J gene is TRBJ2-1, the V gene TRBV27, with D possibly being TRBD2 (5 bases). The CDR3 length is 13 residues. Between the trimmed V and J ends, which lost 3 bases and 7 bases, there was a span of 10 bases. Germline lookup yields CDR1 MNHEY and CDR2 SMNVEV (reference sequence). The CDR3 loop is CASSFPPGNEQFF. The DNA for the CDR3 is TGTGCCAGCAGTTTCCCTCCGGGGAATGAGCAGTTCTTC.